This T cell receptor (beta chain) was documented in a study of T cell responses to AZD1222 COVID-19 vaccine. In the case of this clone: What it binds is unknown.

Sequenced by immunoSEQ multiplex PCR; TCRdb stores in-frame clones only, minus some. The sample carries roughly 100,000 clones, 88% recorded once. Per the germline V gene, CDR1 is SGHAT and CDR2 is FQNNGV. V lost 8 bases to trimming and J lost 4 bases, with 21 bases between them. The length of the CDR3 is 15 residues. Study-level points and caveats: With two AZD1222 doses given, Spike-specific TCR breadth and depth both rose. The study sampled repertoires only after the peak T cell response. Clonal diversity may have been underestimated, and the donors were mostly white British, with more females than males.

The genes are TRBV11-2 and TRBJ2-7, with D possibly being TRBD2 (6 bases). This specimen consisted of peripheral blood, obtained on day 0 of AZD1222 vaccination. This receptor was taken from an adult in good health. CDR3 nucleotide sequence: TGTGCCAGCGGAGTCCGGCGGGGCCCCTCTTACGAGCAGTACTTC. This sequence encodes CASGVRRGPSYEQYF.